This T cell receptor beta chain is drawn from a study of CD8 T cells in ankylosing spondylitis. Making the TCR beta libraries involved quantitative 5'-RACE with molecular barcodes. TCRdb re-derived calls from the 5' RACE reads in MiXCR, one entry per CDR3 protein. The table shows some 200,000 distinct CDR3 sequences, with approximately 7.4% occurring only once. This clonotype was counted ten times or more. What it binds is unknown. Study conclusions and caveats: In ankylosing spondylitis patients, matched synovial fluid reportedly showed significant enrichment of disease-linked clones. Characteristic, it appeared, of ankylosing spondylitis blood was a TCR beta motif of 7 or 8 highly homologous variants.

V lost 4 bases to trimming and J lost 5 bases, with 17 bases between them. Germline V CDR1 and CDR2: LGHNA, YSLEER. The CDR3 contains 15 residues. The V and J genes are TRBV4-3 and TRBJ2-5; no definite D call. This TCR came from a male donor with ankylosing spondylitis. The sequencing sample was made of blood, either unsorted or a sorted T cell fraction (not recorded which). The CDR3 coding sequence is TGCGCCAGCAGCCCCAGGTTTTCCTTCGGGGAGACCCAGTACTTC. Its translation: CASSPRFSFGETQYF.